This T cell receptor (beta chain) was identified during a study of blood T cells in healthy people across ages. Alongside a J-beta primer mix, a sample-barcoded 5' primer served in a second PCR lasting roughly 7 to 11 cycles. A 12-random-nucleotide template-switch adaptor tagged each cDNA molecule. TCRdb redid the calling of the 5' RACE reads with MiXCR, one entry per CDR3 protein. Found here are 1.2 million to 1.5 million distinct CDR3 sequences, 42% of them singletons; the top ten hold 7.9%. This clonotype has at least ten counts. In germline, CDR1 is SEHNR, CDR2 FQNEAQ (reference sequence). The CDR3 sequence is 15 residues long. The V and J ends lost 5 bases and 9 bases, in that order; junction bases with no gene match: 7.

What was sequenced was blood. The sequence came from a woman under 30 in good health. J is TRBJ2-1 and V is TRBV7-9; 13 nucleotides line up with TRBD2. This chain's CDR3 is CASSQGLAGATEQFF. The CDR3 DNA follows: TGTGCCAGCAGCCAAGGACTAGCGGGGGCGACTGAGCAGTTCTTC.